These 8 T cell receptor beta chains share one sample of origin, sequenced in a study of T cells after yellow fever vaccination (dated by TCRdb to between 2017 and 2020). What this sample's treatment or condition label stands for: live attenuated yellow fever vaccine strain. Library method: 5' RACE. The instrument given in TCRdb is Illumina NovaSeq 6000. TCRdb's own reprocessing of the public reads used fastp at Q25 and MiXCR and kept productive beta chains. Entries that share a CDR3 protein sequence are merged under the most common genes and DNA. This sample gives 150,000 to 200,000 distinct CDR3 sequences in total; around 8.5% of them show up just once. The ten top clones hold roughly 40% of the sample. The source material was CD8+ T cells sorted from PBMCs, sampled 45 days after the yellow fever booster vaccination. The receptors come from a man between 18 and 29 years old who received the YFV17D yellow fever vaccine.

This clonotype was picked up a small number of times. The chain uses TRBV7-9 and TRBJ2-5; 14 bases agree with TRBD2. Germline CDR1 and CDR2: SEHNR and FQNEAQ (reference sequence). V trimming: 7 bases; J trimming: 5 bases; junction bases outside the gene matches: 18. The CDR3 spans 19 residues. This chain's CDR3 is CASTNPPGLAGGTRETQYF. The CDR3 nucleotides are TGTGCCAGCACGAACCCTCCCGGACTAGCGGGGGGCACTCGTGAGACCCAGTACTTC. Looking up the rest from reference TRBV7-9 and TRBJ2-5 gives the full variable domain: DTGVSQNPRHKITKRGQNVTFRCDPISEHNRLYWYRQTLGQGPEFLTYFQNEAQLEKSRLLSDRFSAERPKGSFSTLEIQRTEQGDSAMYLCASTNPPGLAGGTRETQYFGPGTRLLVL.

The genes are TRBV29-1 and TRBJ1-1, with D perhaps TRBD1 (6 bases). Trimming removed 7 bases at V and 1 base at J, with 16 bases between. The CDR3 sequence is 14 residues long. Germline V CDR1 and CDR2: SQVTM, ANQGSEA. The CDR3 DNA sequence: TGCAGCGACGGAGGAGGAGGGGGGAACACTGAAGCTTTCTTT. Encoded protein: CSDGGGGGNTEAFF.

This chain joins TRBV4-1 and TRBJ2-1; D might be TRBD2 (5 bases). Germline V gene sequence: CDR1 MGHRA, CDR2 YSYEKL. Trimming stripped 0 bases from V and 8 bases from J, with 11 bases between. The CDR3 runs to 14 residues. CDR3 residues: CASSQELAPYEQFF. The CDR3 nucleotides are TGCGCCAGCAGCCAAGAGCTAGCCCCCTATGAGCAGTTCTTC.

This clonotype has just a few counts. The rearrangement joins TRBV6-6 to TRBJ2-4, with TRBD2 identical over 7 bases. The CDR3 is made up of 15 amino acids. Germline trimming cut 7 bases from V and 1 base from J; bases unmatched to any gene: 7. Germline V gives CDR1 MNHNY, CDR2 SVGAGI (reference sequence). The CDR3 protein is CASISGPWAKNIQYF. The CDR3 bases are TGTGCCAGCATTAGCGGGCCATGGGCCAAAAACATTCAGTACTTC.

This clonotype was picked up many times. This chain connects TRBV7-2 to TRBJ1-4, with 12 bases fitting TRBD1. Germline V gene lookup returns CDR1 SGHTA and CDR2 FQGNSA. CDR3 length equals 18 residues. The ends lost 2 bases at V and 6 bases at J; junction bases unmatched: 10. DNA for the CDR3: TGTGCCAGCAGCTTAACCTCCCCCGGGACAGGGGGCGATGAAAAACTGTTTTTT. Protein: CASSLTSPGTGGDEKLFF.

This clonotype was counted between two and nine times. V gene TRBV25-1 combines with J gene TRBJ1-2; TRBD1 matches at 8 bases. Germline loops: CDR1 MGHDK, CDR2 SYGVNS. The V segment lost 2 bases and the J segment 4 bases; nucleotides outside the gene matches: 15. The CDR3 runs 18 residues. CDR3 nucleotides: TGTGCCAGCAGTGAACGAAATTTTGGACAGGGAGGCTTCTATGGCTACACCTTC. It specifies CASSERNFGQGGFYGYTF.

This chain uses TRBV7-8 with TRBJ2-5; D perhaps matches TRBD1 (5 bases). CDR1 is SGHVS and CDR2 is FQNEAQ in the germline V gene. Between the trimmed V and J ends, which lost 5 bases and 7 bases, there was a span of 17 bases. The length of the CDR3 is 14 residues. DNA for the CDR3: TGTGCCAGCAGCGTACTCAGGGAATTCCTGACCCAGTACTTC. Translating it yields CASSVLREFLTQYF.

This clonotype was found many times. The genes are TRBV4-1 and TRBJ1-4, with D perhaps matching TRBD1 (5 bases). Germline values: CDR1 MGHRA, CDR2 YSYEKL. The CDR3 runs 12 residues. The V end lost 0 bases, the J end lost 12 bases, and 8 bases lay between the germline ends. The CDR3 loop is CASSQDWGELFF. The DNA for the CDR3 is TGCGCCAGCAGCCAAGATTGGGGGGAACTGTTTTTT.